The present entry profiles one T cell receptor (beta chain) with its context. Its antigen is still unknown. This sample was included in a study of CD8 T cells in Susac syndrome. TCR beta sequences were obtained from blood CD8+ and CD4+ T cells. The ends were cut back, 5 bases at V and 0 bases at J, with 14 bases in the middle. CDR1 and CDR2 (germline): SQVTM, ANQGSEA. The CDR3 is 16 amino acids. RNA, at about 0.45 to 1 ug, was reverse transcribed with random hexamers. A multiplex approach, immunoSEQ multiplex PCR, amplified TCR beta CDR3 across 54 Vbeta and 13 Jbeta. TCRdb processed the immunoSEQ multiplex PCR reads anew with MiXCR; each CDR3 protein has one entry. The table shows about 130,000 distinct CDR3 sequences, with around 96% occurring only once. Study-level findings and limits: TCR sequencing and HLA analysis covered a relatively small number of individuals.

The TCR sequence derives from a human donor in good health. The chain employs TRBV29-1 and TRBJ2-6, with D maybe TRBD2 (6 bases). The sample consisted of CD4+ T cells from PBMCs. The DNA for the CDR3 is TGCAGCGTTCTCCGGGACTCGAGCTCTGGGGCCAACGTCCTGACTTTC. It codes for CSVLRDSSSGANVLTF.